This passage covers 7 T cell receptor beta chains from one sample sequenced in a study of persistence of HIV-infected CD4 T cells. The antigens for these receptors are not known. This was the immunoSEQ version 4 assay in survey mode. TCRdb keeps only in-frame clones here, not all; method: immunoSEQ multiplex PCR. The table includes tens of thousands of clones, about 81% detected once. The stimulus was lysate of CMV-infected fibroblasts, 8.5 to 10 ug/mL. Sorted nonresponding memory CD4+ T cells were CD40L-negative, CD69-negative, CD45RO-high. Sequences were derived from CD4+ T cells sorted from PBMCs after approximately 19-hour stimulation, sampled from a patient who received antiretroviral therapy. The receptors were gathered from an adult woman with HIV who was CMV-seropositive.

This clone was recorded a few times. The chain couples TRBV7-8 to TRBJ2-7; 9 bases map to TRBD1. The CDR3 extends over 17 amino acids. In germline, CDR1 is SGHVS, CDR2 FQNEAQ. The ends lost 1 base at V and 2 bases at J; junction bases unmatched: 9. CDR3 coding DNA: TGTGCCAGCAGCTTAGTAGTCCTCCGGGACAGGGCCTACGAGCAGTACTTC. Its translation is CASSLVVLRDRAYEQYF. Together with reference TRBV7-8 and TRBJ2-7, the CDR3 gives the full variable domain: GAGVSQSPRYKVAKRGQDVALRCDPISGHVSLFWYQQALGQGPEFLTYFQNEAQLDKSGLPSDRFFAERPEGSVSTLKIQRTQQEDSAVYLCASSLVVLRDRAYEQYFGPGTRLTVT.

Here the CDR3 DNA reads TGTGCCAGCGCCTTCTCCACAGGGGCCACTGAAGCTTTCTTT. It specifies CASAFSTGATEAFF. This chain uses TRBV11-3 with TRBJ1-1; 7 nucleotides line up with TRBD1. The CDR3 is made up of 14 amino acids. Germline V gene sequence: CDR1 SGHNT, CDR2 YENEEA. V was pared by 8 bases and J by 4 bases, with 10 bases of the junction left unmatched.

The V gene is TRBV30, the J gene TRBJ2-1; D may be TRBD2 (5 bases). The CDR3 runs to 14 residues. CDR1 and CDR2 from the germline V gene are GTSNPN and SVGIG (reference sequence). V lost 3 bases to trimming and J lost 8 bases, with 17 bases between them. Here the CDR3 reads CAWRQPTRRYEQFF. The CDR3 coding sequence is TGTGCCTGGAGACAACCTACGAGGAGGTATGAGCAGTTCTTC. Variable domain in full (rest from reference TRBV30 and TRBJ2-1): SQTIHQWPATLVQPVGSPLSLECTVEGTSNPNLYWYRQAAGRGLQLLFYSVGIGQISSEVPQNLSASRPQDRQFILSSKKLLLSDSGFYLCAWRQPTRRYEQFFGPGTRLTVL.

This clone was seen only once. This rearrangement joins TRBV5-6 to TRBJ2-1; D remains ambiguous. Per the germline V gene, CDR1 is SGHDT and CDR2 is YYEEEE. Trimming took off 7 bases at V and 10 bases at J, with 12 bases between the two ends. The CDR3 has 11 residues. The CDR3 region is CASERVGEQFF. The CDR3 DNA is TGTGCCAGCGAGCGAGTTGGAGAGCAGTTCTTC.

CDR3 region: CASSHYMRGQGTGELFF. The DNA for the CDR3 is TGTGCCAGTAGTCATTATATGAGGGGGCAGGGTACCGGGGAGCTGTTTTTT. The chain uses TRBV19 and TRBJ2-2; 7 bases fit TRBD1. The V gene end was trimmed by 5 bases and the J gene end by 5 bases; junction bases not matched to a gene: 14. This CDR3 comprises 17 residues. Per the germline V gene, CDR1 is LNHDA and CDR2 is SQIVND (reference sequence).

The genes are TRBV12-5 and TRBJ1-1, with a possible D match to TRBD1 (6 bases). The length of the CDR3 is 14 residues. Germline CDR1 and CDR2: LGHNT and FRNRAP. V dropped 3 bases and J dropped 3 bases, with 11 bases sitting between them. CDR3 bases: TGTGCTAGTGGTTTCGCAGGGGCCTACACTGAAGCTTTCTTT. Amino acid sequence: CASGFAGAYTEAFF.

This rearrangement joins TRBV4-1 to TRBJ2-3; D uncertain. Per the germline V gene, CDR1 is MGHRA and CDR2 is YSYEKL. Trimming left V 2 bases short and J 2 bases short, with 11 bases between. CDR3 length: 15 amino acids. The CDR3 DNA sequence: TGCGCCAGCAGCCAACGGCGGACCAACACAGATACGCAGTATTTT. Amino acid sequence: CASSQRRTNTDTQYF.